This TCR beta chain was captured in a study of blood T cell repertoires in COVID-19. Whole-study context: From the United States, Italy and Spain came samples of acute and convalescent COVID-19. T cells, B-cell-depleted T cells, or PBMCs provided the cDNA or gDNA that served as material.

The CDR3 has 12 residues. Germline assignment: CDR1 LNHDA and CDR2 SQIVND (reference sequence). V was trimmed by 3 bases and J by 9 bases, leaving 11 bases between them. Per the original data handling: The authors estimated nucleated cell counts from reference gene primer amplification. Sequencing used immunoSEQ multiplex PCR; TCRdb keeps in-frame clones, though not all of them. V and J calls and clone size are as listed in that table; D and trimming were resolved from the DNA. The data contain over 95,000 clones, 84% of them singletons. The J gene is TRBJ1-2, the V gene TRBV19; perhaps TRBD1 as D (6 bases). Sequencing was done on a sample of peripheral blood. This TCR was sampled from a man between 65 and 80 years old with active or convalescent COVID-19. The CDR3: CASSIGTGSYTF. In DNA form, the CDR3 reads TGTGCCAGTAGTATCGGAACAGGGAGCTACACCTTC.